A single T cell receptor beta chain is shown here with its context. The antigen this receptor binds is unknown. Nothing much larger sits one base from this clone, and base qualities are not available. This entry is derived from a study of identical twins (TCRdb year 2016). Regarding the study in general: To test whether fetal clonotypes persist, this study deep-sequenced TCR alpha and beta repertoires from monozygotic twins, from unrelated adults of various ages, and from cord blood. Replicate twin experiments were performed at different times using different library preparation protocols to rule out contamination. Beyond this particular receptor, the publication reports: Out-of-frame TCR alpha sharing in monozygotic twins was systematically underestimated by recombination models, whereas sharing between unrelated individuals was in agreement with the recombination models. Because the same donors could not be followed over many years, the conclusions relied on cross-sectional statistical analysis. Abundant cord blood beta clonotypes had fewer insertions, young adult naive repertoires showed a similar but weaker trend, and memory repertoires showed no such trend. The excess sharing between twins in beta out-of-frame sequences was weaker because fewer shared sequences reduced the signal-to-noise ratio. Compared with coincidental sharing between unrelated individuals, an excess of low generation-probability sequences was observed among out-of-frame TCR alpha sequences shared between twins. Zero-insertion analyses could be partly confounded by invariant T cells such as MAIT and iNKT, though diverse VJ usage argued against such confounding for most clonotypes.

Only healthy Caucasian donors were included. The twin cohort consisted of three pairs of female monozygotic twins, all aged 18 to 29 years. The RNA used for TCR libraries was isolated from peripheral blood mononuclear cells. Its CDR3 holds 13 amino acids, cysteine through phenylalanine. This entry keeps only the CDR3 DNA: 39 bases, framed from base 1. V lost 4 bases and J lost 2 bases; the stretch between them is 8 bases long. Sequences LNHNV (CDR1) and YYDKDF (CDR2) are obtained from the germline V gene (reference sequence). The library relied on 5' RACE. Sequencing instrument: Illumina HiSeq 2000. A universal primer binding site was introduced by template switching, and a unique molecular identifier was present in the final cDNA, enabling accurate counting of TCR cDNA molecules. Specific primers in the conserved constant-segment region were used to synthesize first-strand cDNA for the TCR alpha and beta chains. To control for contamination, every cDNA library was double barcoded, receiving both a SMART-Mk sample barcode and Illumina barcodes. Two successive PCR steps introduced TruSeq adapter sequences along with Illumina sample barcodes. Sequencing of the TCR alpha and beta cDNA libraries was done on the Illumina HiSeq platform using custom primers. The paper's data handling went like this. Raw reads were processed with MiGEC to extract unique molecular identifiers, and MiXCR was used to determine CDR3 positions. For each individual, recombination models were inferred using an EM algorithm with the repgenHMM and IGoR tools. The tcR package in R was used for shared clonotype analysis, with sharing normalized by the product of cloneset sizes. To study raw recombination free of thymic and clonal selection effects, out-of-frame nonproductive sequences were analyzed. Through fastp at Q25 and MiXCR, TCRdb rebuilt clones from the public reads, retaining in-frame beta chains. Rows matching on CDR3 protein sequence are summarized as one entry with the most common DNA and genes. Here the V and J calls rest on TCRdb's processing, not on the authors' analysis. The sample table records hundreds of thousands of distinct CDR3 sequences; approximately 21% of these occur just once. 4% to 4.5% of the sample belongs to the ten largest clones.

This sample was shared with a second study, whose subject was T cells expressing NK-cell markers. Looking at the second paper: Seven to nine donors provided sorted CD3+CD56+NKG2C+, CD3+CD56+NKG2C- and CD3+CD56-NKG2C+ T-cell subsets, whose TCR beta-chain repertoires were profiled. Among the eight sequenced donors, only one was HCMV-seronegative, while the other seven were HCMV-seropositive. To restrict sorting to alphabetaTCR-expressing T cells, an anti-gammadeltaTCR antibody was added in several experiments. In several donors, the dominant CD3+CD56+NKG2C+ clonotypes ranked among the top 10 CD8+ clonotypes, making up 1.0-7.0% of CD8+ T cells. Those dominant clonotypes were again the most abundant among CD3+CD56-NKG2C+ cells in four donors, at about 28.3-65%. Whether the expanded NKG2C-expressing T cell clones were specific for HCMV antigens remained unclear. The eight sequenced donors were randomly selected healthy volunteers, three men and five women. HCMV-specific IgG was detected in serum with a commercial ELISA kit to determine HCMV serostatus. For several donors, bulk peripheral blood T-cell repertoires were additionally sequenced from unsorted PBMC. MIGEC handled demultiplexing of the reads and grouping by UMI, while MiTCR was used to assemble and quantify clonotypes. To remove erroneous sequences, TCR cDNA sequences were retained only when supported by two or more reads. The tcR package was used for downstream repertoire analysis, and clonotypes were matched across fractions by CDR3 nucleotide sequence plus V segment. VDJmatch was used to annotate antigen specificity against VDJdb, with one amino acid substitution in CDR3 permitted.

The receptor was isolated from a woman in her late teens or twenties in good health. Sequences were obtained from PBMCs. This receptor chain uses TRBV15 and TRBJ2-5; 5 matching bases give a weak D call of TRBD1. The CDR3 has the sequence CATSTRQQETQYF. Read as DNA, the sequence is TGTGCCACCAGCACCCGACAGCAAGAGACCCAGTACTTC.